This T cell receptor (beta chain) originates from a study of technical replicates of blood from a few donors. This clone turned up a few times. This table comes from immunoSEQ multiplex PCR, and its TCRdb copy is limited to in-frame clones, with some not included. This table holds around 60,000 clones, about 92% found once. Germline V CDR1 and CDR2: SGHVS, FQNEAQ. CDR3 size: 15 residues. Trimming removed 7 bases from V and 7 bases from J; junction bases left unmatched: 14. The sequence came from a human donor in good health. Some clones in this sample may be carry-over from other donors' samples. The V and J genes are TRBV7-8 and TRBJ2-3, with 7 bases fitting TRBD1. Sequencing was carried out using PBMCs. The CDR3 region has the DNA TGTGCCAGCAACGCCCGAGGGCAGGGGGTACATACGCAGTATTTT. This encodes CASNARGQGVHTQYF.